The present TCR beta chain was sequenced within a study of T-cell memory formation after mild COVID-19 (dated by TCRdb to the early 2020s). About the full investigation: TCR sequence clusters from the two donors were largely donor specific. T-cell clones expanding and contracting after mild COVID-19 in two donors were tracked by longitudinal TCRalpha and TCRbeta repertoire sequencing. Two young, previously healthy adult volunteers made up the cohort, one male and one female. What the research found in general, with its limitations: Clones contracting from day 15 to 85 had balanced CD4/CD8 phenotypes, while a second wave expanding from day 15 to 37 was biased towards CD4+. Contracting CD4+ clones were located mainly in the CM and EM memory subsets, whereas CD8+ clones were found to be enriched in EMRA. Some responding clones were found in pre-infection memory, which suggests that pre-existing cross-reactive memory T cells took part in the SARS-CoV-2 response. Only a couple of mild cases were covered by the study, and larger cohorts that include severe cases with pre-infection samples were considered necessary. SARS-CoV-2 specificity was not confirmed for the second-wave clones peaking on day 37.

Regarding this clonotype: The target of this receptor is not known. It has no much larger one-base neighbor in the sample; base qualities were not kept.

TCRdb names Illumina NovaSeq 6000 as the instrument used. TCRalpha and TCRbeta cDNA libraries were constructed by 5'RACE with constant-segment primers, with sample barcodes and unique molecular identifiers being introduced. RNA was extracted from every sample with Trizol reagent. Libraries were amplified in two PCR steps, with a second sample barcode and Illumina TruSeq adapters added in the second step. Sequencing of the libraries was done on an Illumina NovaSeq, producing 2 x 150 bp paired-end reads. The original methods were these. Reads were demultiplexed and collapsed into UMI-guided consensus sequences with migec v1.2.7. With mixcr v2.1.11, UMI consensuses were aligned to TRA and TRB V and J templates and assembled into clonotypes. A clonotype was counted as expanded or contracted only when both edgeR and NoisET called the clonotype significant, with the noise models trained on biological replicates. For edgeR calls, the thresholds were a false discovery rate-adjusted p below 0.01 and a log2 fold-change of 1. As an exploratory analysis of dynamics, PCA with hierarchical clustering was applied to max-normalized trajectories of the 1000 most abundant clonotypes. The CD4 or CD8 phenotype of responding clones was assigned using the separately sequenced CD4+ and CD8+ repertoires. Using fastp trimming at Q25 and MiXCR clonotype assembly, TCRdb reanalyzed the public sequencing data and kept in-frame beta chains. Under each unique CDR3 protein, matching rows form one entry showing the most common genes and DNA. TCRdb, rather than the study authors, made the V and J calls. The sample table contains about 470,000 distinct CDR3 sequences; only one count was recorded for roughly 23% of them. Clones ranked in the top ten supply roughly an eighth of the sample.

In the germline V gene, CDR1 corresponds to LGHNA and CDR2 to YNFKEQ. The CDR3 spans 13 residues, from the cysteine through the phenylalanine. Kept here is only the CDR3 DNA, which spans 39 bases and is read in frame from base 1. Relative to germline, V is 1 base shorter and J is 7 bases shorter, with 8 bases between their ends. Ficoll-Paque density gradient centrifugation was used to isolate PBMCs. This TCR was recovered from an adult woman who had mild COVID-19 (a few samples of this study predate the infection). The sample titles of this study are shuffled in the database, so cell type and time point are left out; the donor was told from shared clones. The chain employs TRBV4-2 and TRBJ2-1, with the D gene uncertain. What was sequenced was PBMCs or a T cell subset sorted from them (not recorded which). The CDR3 region: CASSQGRLNEQFF. The sequence in DNA is TGTGCCAGCAGCCAAGGTCGGCTAAATGAGCAGTTCTTC.